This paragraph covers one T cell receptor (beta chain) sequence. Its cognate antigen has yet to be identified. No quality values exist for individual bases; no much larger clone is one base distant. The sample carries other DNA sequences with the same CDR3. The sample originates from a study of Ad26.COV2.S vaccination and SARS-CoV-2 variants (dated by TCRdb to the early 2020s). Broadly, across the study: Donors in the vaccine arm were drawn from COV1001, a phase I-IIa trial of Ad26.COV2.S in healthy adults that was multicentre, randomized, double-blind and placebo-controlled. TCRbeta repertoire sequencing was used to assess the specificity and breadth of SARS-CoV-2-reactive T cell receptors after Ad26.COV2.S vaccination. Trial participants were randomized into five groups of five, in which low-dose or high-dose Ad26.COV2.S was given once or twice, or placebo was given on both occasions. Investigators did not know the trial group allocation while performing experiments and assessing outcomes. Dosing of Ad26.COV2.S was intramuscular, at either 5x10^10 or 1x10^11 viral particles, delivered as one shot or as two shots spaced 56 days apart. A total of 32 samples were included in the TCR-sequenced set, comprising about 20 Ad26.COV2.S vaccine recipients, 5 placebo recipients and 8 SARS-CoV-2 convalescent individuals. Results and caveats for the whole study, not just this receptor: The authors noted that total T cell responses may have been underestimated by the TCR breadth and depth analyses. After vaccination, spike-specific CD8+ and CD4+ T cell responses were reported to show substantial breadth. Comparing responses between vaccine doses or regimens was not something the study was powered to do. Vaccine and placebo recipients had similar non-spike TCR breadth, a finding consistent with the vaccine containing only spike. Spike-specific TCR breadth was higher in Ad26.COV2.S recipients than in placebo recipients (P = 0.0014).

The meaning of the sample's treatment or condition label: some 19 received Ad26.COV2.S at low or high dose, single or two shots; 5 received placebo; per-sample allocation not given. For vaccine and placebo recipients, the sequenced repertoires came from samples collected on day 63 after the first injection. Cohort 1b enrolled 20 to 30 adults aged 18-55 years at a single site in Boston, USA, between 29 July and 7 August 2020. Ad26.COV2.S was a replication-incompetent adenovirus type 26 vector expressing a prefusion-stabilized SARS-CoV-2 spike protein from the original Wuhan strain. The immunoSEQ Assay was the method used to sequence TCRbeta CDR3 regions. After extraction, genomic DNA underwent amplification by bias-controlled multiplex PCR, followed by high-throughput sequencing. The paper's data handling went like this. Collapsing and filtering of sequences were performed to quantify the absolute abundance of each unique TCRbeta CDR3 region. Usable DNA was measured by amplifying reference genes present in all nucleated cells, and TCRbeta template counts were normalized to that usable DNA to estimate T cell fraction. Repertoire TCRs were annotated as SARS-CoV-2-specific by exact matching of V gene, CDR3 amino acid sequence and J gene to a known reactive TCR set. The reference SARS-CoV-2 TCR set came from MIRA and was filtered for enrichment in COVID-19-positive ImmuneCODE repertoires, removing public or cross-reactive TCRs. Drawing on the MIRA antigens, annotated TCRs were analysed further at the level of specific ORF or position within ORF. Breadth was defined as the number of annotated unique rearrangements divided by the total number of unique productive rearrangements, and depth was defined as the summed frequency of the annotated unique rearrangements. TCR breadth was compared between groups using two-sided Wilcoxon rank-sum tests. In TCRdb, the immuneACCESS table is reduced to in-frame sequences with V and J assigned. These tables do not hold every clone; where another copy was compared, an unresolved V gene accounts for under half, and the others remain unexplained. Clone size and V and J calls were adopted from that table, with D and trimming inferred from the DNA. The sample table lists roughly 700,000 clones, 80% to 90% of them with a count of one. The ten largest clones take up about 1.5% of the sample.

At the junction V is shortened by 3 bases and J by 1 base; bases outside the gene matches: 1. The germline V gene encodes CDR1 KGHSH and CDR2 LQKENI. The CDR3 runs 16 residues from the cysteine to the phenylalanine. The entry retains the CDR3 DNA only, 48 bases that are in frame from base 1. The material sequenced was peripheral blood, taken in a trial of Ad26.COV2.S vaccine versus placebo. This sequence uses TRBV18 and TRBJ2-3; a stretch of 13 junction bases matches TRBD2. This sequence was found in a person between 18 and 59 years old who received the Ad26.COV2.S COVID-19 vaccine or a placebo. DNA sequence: TGTGCCAGCTCACCCGGACTAGCGGGAGGCACAGATACGCAGTATTTT. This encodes CASSPGLAGGTDTQYF.